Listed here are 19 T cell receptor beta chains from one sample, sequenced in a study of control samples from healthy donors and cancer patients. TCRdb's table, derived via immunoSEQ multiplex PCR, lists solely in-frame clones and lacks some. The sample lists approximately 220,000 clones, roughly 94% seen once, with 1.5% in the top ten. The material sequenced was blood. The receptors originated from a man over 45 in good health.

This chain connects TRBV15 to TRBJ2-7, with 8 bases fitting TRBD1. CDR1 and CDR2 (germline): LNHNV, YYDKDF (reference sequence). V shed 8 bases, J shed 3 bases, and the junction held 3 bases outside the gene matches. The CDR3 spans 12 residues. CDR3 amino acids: CATGTGYYEQYV. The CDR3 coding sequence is TGTGCCACCGGGACAGGATACTACGAGCAGTACGTC.

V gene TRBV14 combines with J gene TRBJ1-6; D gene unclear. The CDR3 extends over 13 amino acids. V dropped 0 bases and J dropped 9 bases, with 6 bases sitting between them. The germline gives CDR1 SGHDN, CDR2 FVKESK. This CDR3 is CASSQDRFSPLHF. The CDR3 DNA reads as TGTGCCAGCAGCCAAGATCGGTTTTCACCCCTCCACTTT.

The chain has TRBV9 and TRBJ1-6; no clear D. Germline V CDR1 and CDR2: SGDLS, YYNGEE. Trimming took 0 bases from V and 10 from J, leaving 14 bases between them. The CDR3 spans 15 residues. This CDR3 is CASSVGGFGESPLHF. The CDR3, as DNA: TGTGCCAGCAGCGTAGGCGGGTTTGGAGAGTCACCCCTCCACTTT.

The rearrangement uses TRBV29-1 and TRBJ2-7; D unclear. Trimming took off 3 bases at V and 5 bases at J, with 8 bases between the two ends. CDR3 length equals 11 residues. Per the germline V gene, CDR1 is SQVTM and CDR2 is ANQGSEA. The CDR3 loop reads CSVEERHEQYF. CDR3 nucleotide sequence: TGCAGCGTTGAGGAGAGACACGAGCAGTACTTC.

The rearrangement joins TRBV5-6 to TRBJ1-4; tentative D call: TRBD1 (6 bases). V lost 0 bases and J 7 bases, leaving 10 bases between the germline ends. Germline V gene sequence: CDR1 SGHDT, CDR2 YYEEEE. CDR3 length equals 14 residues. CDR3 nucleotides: TGTGCCAGCAGCTTGGCAGGGGCAGGTGAAAAACTGTTTTTT. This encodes CASSLAGAGEKLFF.

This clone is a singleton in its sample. The CDR3 coding sequence is TGTGCCAGCAGCCAAGATAGGACAATCCTGGGTTCACCCCTCCACTTT. Its protein product is CASSQDRTILGSPLHF. The J gene is TRBJ1-6, the V gene TRBV3-1 (or the pseudogene TRBV3-2); D is perhaps TRBD1 (5 bases). This CDR3 has 16 amino acids. V was cut by 0 bases and J by 9 bases, with 15 bases left in between. The germline V gene encodes CDR1 LGHDT and CDR2 YNNKEL (reference sequence).

In DNA form, the CDR3 reads TGTGCCAGCAGCCAAGCCTCACAGGGGTCCCATCAGCCCCAGCATTTT. The encoded protein is CASSQASQGSHQPQHF. The chain uses TRBV3-1 (or the pseudogene TRBV3-2) and TRBJ1-5, with 7 bases that match TRBD1. There are 16 residues in the CDR3. The J segment lost 5 bases and the V segment lost 1 base, leaving 8 bases of the junction unmatched. Germline loops: CDR1 LGHDT, CDR2 YNNKEL (reference sequence).

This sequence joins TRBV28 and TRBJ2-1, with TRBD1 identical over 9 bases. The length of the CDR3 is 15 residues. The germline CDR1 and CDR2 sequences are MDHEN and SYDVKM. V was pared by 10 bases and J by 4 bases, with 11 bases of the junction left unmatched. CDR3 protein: CATRASGQGYNEQFF. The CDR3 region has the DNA TGTGCCACCAGAGCTTCGGGACAGGGATACAATGAGCAGTTCTTC.

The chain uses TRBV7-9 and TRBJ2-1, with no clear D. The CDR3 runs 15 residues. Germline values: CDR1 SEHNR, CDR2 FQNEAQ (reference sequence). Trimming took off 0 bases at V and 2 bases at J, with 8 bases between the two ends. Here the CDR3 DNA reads TGTGCCAGCAGCTTAGCAGGCGTCCCCTACAATGAGCAGTTCTTC. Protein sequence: CASSLAGVPYNEQFF.

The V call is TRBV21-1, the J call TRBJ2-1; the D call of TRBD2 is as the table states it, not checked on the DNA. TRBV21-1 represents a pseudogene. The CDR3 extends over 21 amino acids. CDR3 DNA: TGTGCCAGCAGTTTGACAGGCCCAATTGAGACTAGCGGGGGGGGCGGCAATGAGCAGTTCTTC. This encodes CASSLTGPIETSGGGGNEQFF.

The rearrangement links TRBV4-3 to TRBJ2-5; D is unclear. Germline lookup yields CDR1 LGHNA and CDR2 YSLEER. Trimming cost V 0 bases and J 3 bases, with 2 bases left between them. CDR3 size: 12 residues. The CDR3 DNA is TGCGCCAGCAGCCAAGATGAAGAGACCCAGTACTTC. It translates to CASSQDEETQYF.

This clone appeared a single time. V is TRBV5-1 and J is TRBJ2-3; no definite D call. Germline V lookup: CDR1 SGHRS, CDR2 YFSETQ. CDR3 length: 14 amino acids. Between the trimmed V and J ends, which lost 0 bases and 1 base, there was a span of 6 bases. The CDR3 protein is CASSLELGTDTQYF. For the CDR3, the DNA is TGCGCCAGCAGCTTGGAACTGGGCACAGATACGCAGTATTTT.

The CDR3 protein is CASRPLMGYNSPLHF. CDR3 bases: TGTGCCAGTAGACCCTTAATGGGCTATAATTCACCCCTCCACTTT. The V gene is TRBV19, the J gene TRBJ1-6; no firm D call. The germline V gene has CDR1 LNHDA and CDR2 SQIVND (reference sequence). V lost 6 bases, J lost 3 bases, and 12 bases lay in between. CDR3 length equals 15 residues.

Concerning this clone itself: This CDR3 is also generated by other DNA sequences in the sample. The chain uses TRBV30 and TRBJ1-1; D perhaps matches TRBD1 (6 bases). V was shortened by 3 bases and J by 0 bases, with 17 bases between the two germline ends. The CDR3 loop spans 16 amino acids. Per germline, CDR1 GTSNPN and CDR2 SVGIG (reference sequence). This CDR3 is CAWSRTGGSMNTEAFF. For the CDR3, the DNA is TGTGCCTGGAGCAGAACCGGGGGCAGCATGAACACTGAAGCTTTCTTT.

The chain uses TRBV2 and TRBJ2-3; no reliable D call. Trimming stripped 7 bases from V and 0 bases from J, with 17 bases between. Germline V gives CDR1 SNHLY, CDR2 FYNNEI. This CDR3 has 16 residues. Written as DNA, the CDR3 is TGTGCCAGCAATGATAGGGAAGGTGGGAGCACAGATACGCAGTATTTT. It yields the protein CASNDREGGSTDTQYF.

CDR3 residues: CASSQDLAVANYGYTF. The CDR3 DNA sequence: TGCGCCAGCAGCCAAGATCTAGCGGTAGCTAACTATGGCTACACCTTC. The chain employs TRBV4-1 and TRBJ1-2; no clear D gene. Germline CDR1 MGHRA, CDR2 YSYEKL. The CDR3 contains 16 residues. Trimming removed 0 bases from V and 0 bases from J, with 11 bases in between.

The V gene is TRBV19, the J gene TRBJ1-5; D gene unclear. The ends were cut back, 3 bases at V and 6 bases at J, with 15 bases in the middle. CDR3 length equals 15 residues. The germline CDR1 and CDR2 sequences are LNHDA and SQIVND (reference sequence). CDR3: CASSISARGGQPQHF. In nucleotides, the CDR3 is TGTGCCAGTAGTATCAGCGCTCGAGGAGGTCAGCCCCAGCATTTT.

CDR3 protein: CASSPVAGAREKLFF. The DNA for the CDR3 is TGTGCCAGCAGCCCTGTGGCGGGGGCAAGGGAAAAACTGTTTTTT. The chain is built from TRBV11-2 and TRBJ1-4, with D perhaps matching TRBD1 (6 bases). Trimming took 5 bases from V and 8 from J, leaving 18 bases between them. The CDR3 has 15 amino acids. Germline CDR1 is SGHAT and CDR2 is FQNNGV.

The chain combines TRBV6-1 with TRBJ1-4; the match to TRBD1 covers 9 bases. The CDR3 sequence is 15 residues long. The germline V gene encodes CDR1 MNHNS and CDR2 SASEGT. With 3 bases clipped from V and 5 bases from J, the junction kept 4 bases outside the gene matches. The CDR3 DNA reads TGTGCCAGCAGTGATGGGGACAGGGACAATGAAAAACTGTTTTTT. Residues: CASSDGDRDNEKLFF.